This T cell receptor beta chain was sequenced in a study of control samples from healthy donors and cancer patients. This clone came up once. Per germline, CDR1 SGHRS and CDR2 YFSETQ. The CDR3 has 15 residues. V was trimmed by 3 bases and J by 1 base, leaving 13 bases between them. TCRdb keeps only in-frame clones here, not all; method: immunoSEQ multiplex PCR. The sample comprises about 86,000 clones, approximately 93% of which are singletons, and approximately 1.5% rests with the top ten. This TCR derives from a woman younger than 45 in good health. The sequencing input was blood. The chain employs TRBV5-1 and TRBJ1-1; D is possibly TRBD1 (5 bases). CDR3 coding DNA: TGCGCCAGCAGCTACACCGGGACTCCGAACACTGAAGCTTTCTTT. Protein: CASSYTGTPNTEAFF.